This TCR beta chain comes out of a study of T-cell reconstitution after alpha-beta-depleted transplantation in children. Molecular barcoding with unique molecular identifiers was used for the TCRbeta library. TCRdb itself ran the PCR reads through MiXCR, one entry per CDR3 protein. The top ten hold roughly 27% of the sample, which has about 420,000 distinct CDR3 sequences, about 16% seen once. Notes on the study in general: Reported findings indicate that, about two months after transplant, alpha-beta T cells came from several hundred expanded clones, which were derived from non-depleted graft cells. Surviving thymic progenitors and recipient T cells were the source of high TCRbeta diversity at day 60 in some patients.

The table lists this clonotype with a few counts. Antigen unknown. V was pared by 6 bases and J by 3 bases, with 8 bases of the junction left unmatched. CDR3 length: 14 residues. The J gene is TRBJ2-7, the V gene TRBV12-3 or TRBV12-4; 7 nucleotides align to TRBD1. The source of this sequence is a boy under three years old who had a stem cell transplant for Wiskott-Aldrich syndrome, so the T cells may come from the graft donor. The sequencing here drew on PBMCs, mostly from graft donor cells, taken 360 days after TCRalphabeta/CD19-depleted stem cell transplant. CDR3 DNA: TGTGCCAGCAGCCCAAGGACAGGATTCTACGAGCAGTACTTC. Its protein is CASSPRTGFYEQYF.